This TCR beta chain came from a study of T cell responses to AZD1222 COVID-19 vaccine (dated by TCRdb to about 2021). At the level of the whole study: AZD1222 recipients with second doses at about 4 weeks or about 12 weeks were pooled, because spike-specific TCR depth and breadth did not differ between schedules. A total of around 240 trial participants underwent TCR sequencing, of whom some 210 received two doses of AZD1222 and about 26 received two doses of the MenACWY control vaccine. Trial participants were enrolled by age into subgroups of 18-55, 56-69 and 70-plus years, and around 150, 29 and 61 TCR-sequenced participants, respectively, were included in these subgroups. Findings and caveats that apply to the study as a whole: Spike-specific TCR breadth and depth rose significantly after two AZD1222 doses compared with day 0 and with MenACWY recipients. Conclusions about previously exposed vaccinees are limited because only a handful of AZD1222 recipients were SARS-CoV-2 seropositive at baseline. In the small 56-69-year group, the increase in depth fell short of significance, most likely because of low power. No day 14 peak-response samples were available, so repertoires were characterized only after the peak T cell response. Reportedly, almost half of the unique spike-specific TCRs recognized epitopes lying outside the regions that are mutated in the B.1.351 and B.1.1.7 variants. Participants were mostly white British and included more females than males, and it was suggested by the authors that clonal diversity may have been underestimated. The whole spike protein was spanned by vaccine-associated CD4 TCRs, and dominant responses were seen in regions 160-218 and 743-854.

The CDR3 regions of human TCRbeta chains were analyzed by immunosequencing. The study's own analysis went as follows. Repertoire TCRs were checked for matches against a reference library of SARS-CoV-2-specific TCRs that had been generated using the MIRA antigen-specificity platform. Breadth meant the fraction of unique TCRs that were SARS-CoV-2-associated, whereas depth meant the fraction of total T cells that were SARS-CoV-2-associated. Using the MIRA data, each spike-specific TCR was mapped to the spike region that the TCR reacts to and placed in a CD4 or CD8 class. Log10-transformed breadth and depth values were compared by one-way ANOVA with Sidak's multiple comparisons tests. The source is immuneACCESS, and TCRdb retained only in-frame sequences with V and J called. Part of the clones is not carried over; for the studies checked, unresolved V genes explain less than half of this, and the remainder is unexplained. From that table come the V and J calls and clone size; the DNA was used to work out D and trimming. The sample profile shows about 140,000 clones; 89% of them were found once. Under 3.5% of the sample rests with the top ten.

This sample's time point label indicates: baseline before first vaccination. Samples from vaccinated people were obtained from the UK trials COV001 and COV002, which included a single-blind randomized controlled phase 2/3 trial of AZD1222 (ChAdOx1 nCoV-19) in healthy adults. Trial participant PBMC samples were collected at day 0 and day 28 after the second dose for TCRbeta chain sequencing. This clone was counted a single time. The target of this receptor is not known. Base qualities are not recorded, but no much larger clone differs from it by a single base. The germline V gene encodes CDR1 SQVTM and CDR2 ANQGSEA. The trim is 7 bases for V and 3 bases for J, with a gap of 12 bases between the germline ends. Counted from cysteine to phenylalanine, this CDR3 has 12 amino acids. The sequence is cut down to CDR3 DNA, 36 bases in frame from base 1.

The source was peripheral blood, collected on day 0 of AZD1222 vaccination. This TCR was sampled from an adult in good health. The V and J genes are TRBV29-1 and TRBJ2-5; the D gene lacks a confident call. The DNA sequence is as follows: TGCAGCGCTCGCCTAAGAGAAGAGACCCAGTACTTC. This gives the protein CSARLREETQYF.